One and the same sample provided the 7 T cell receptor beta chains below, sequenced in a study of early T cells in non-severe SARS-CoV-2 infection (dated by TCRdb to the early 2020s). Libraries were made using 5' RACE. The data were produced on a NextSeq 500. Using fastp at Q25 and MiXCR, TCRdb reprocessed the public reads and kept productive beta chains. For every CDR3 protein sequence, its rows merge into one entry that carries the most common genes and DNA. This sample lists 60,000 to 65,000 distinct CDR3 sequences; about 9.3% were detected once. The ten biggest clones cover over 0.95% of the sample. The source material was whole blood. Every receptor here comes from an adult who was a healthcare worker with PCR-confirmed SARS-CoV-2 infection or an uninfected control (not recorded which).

The CDR3 DNA reads as TGTGCCAGCAGTGAACAGGGGACTAACTATGGCTACACCTTC. Amino acid sequence: CASSEQGTNYGYTF. V usage is TRBV12-3 or TRBV12-4 and J usage is TRBJ1-2, with 7 bases identical to TRBD1. V trimming: 5 bases; J trimming: 0 bases; junction bases outside the gene matches: 3. CDR3 length: 14 residues.

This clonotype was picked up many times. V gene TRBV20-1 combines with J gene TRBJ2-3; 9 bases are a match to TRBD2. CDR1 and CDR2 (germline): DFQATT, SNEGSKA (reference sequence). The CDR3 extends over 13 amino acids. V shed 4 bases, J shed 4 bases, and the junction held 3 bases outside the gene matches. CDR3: CSAKLAGPDTQYF. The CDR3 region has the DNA TGCAGTGCTAAACTAGCGGGCCCAGATACGCAGTATTTT.

CDR3 residues: CSGRGRRTEAFF. The DNA of the CDR3 is TGCAGCGGCAGGGGGCGAAGAACTGAAGCTTTCTTT. This sequence joins TRBV29-1 and TRBJ1-1; TRBD1 aligns across 8 bases. J gave up 5 bases and V 7 bases, and 6 bases lay outside the gene matches. Germline CDR1 and CDR2: SQVTM and ANQGSEA. The CDR3 totals 12 residues.

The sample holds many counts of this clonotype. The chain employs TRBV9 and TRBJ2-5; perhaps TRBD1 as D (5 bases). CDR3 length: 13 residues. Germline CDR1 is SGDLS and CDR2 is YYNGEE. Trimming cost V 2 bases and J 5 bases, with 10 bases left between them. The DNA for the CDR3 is TGTGCCAGCAGCGTGGACATTGGGGAGACCCAGTACTTC. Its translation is CASSVDIGETQYF.

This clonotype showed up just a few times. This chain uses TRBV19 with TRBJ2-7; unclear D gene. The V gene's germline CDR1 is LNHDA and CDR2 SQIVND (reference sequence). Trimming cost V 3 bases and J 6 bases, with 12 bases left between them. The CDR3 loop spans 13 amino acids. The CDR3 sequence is CASSIDMSGEQYV. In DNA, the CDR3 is TGTGCCAGTAGTATTGATATGAGTGGCGAGCAGTACGTC.

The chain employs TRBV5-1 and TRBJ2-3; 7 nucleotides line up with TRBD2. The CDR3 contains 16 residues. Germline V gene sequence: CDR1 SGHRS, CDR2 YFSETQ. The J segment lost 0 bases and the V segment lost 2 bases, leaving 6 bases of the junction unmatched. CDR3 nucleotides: TGCGCCAGCAGCTTACCGGAACTAGCGAGCACAGATACGCAGTATTTT. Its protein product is CASSLPELASTDTQYF.

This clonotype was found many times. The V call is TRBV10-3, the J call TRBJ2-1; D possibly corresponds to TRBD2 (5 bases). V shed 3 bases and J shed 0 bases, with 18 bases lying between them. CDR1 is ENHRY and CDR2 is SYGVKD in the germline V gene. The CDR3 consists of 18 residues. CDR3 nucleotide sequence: TGTGCCATCAGTGACCGGACTGACCTAAAAAGCTCCTACAATGAGCAGTTCTTC. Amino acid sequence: CAISDRTDLKSSYNEQFF.